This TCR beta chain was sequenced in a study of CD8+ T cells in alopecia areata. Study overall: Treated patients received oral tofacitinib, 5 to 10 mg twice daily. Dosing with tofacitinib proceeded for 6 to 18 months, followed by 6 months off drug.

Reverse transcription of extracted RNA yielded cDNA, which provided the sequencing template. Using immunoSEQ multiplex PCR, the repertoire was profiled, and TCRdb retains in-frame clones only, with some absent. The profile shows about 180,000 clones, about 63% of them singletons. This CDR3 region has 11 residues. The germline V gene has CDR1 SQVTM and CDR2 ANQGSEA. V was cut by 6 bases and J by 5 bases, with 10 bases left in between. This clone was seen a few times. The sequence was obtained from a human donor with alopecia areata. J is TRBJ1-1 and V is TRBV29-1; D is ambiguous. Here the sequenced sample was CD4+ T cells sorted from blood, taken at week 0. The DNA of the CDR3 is TGCAGCGTGGGCAGTTGGACTGAAGCTTTCTTT. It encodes CSVGSWTEAFF.